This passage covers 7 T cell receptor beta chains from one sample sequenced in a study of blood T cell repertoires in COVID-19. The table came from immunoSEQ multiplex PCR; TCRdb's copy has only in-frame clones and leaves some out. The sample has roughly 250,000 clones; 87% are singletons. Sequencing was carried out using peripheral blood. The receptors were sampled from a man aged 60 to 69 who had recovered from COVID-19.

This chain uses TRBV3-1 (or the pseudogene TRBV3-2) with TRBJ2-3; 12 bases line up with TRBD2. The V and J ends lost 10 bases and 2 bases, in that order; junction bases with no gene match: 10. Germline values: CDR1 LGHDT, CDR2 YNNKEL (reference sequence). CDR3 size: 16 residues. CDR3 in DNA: TGTGCCAAAACTAGCGGGGGGTCCCACTACACAGATACGCAGTATTTT. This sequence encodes CAKTSGGSHYTDTQYF.

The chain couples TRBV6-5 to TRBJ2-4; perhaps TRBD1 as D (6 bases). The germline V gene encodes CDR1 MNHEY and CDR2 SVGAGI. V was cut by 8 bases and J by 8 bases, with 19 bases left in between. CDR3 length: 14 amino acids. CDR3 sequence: CASSPGGAWDIQYF. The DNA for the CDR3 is TGTGCCAGCTCCCCTGGGGGCGCCTGGGACATTCAGTACTTC.

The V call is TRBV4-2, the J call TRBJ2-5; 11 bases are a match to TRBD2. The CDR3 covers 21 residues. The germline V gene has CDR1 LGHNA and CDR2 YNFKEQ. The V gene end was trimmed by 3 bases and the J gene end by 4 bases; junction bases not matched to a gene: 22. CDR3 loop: CASSHVRSSGGAMGWAETQYF. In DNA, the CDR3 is TGTGCCAGCAGCCACGTCAGGAGTAGCGGGGGGGCCATGGGTTGGGCAGAGACCCAGTACTTC.

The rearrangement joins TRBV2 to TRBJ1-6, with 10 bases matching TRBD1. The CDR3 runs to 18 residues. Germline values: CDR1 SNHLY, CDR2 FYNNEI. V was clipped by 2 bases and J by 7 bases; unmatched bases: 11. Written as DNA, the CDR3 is TGTGCCAGCAGTGAATTCCCCGGCCCGGGACAGGGGAATTCACCCCTCCACTTT. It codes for CASSEFPGPGQGNSPLHF.

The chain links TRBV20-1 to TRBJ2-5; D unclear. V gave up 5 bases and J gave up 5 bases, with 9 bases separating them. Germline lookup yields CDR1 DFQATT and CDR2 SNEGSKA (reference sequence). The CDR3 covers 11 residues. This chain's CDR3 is CSARLVETQYF. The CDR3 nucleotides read TGCAGTGCTCGATTAGTTGAGACCCAGTACTTC.

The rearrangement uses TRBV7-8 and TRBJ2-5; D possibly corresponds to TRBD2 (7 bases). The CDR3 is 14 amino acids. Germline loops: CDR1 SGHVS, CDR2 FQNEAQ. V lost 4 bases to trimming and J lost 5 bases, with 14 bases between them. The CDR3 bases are TGTGCCAGCAGCTCTACGGGGGGCCGGGAGACCCAGTACTTC. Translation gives CASSSTGGRETQYF.

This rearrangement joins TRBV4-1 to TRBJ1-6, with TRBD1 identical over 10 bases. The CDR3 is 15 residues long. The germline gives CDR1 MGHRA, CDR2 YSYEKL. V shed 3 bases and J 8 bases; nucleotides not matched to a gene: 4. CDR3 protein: CASSQEDRGYSPLHF. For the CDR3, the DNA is TGCGCCAGCAGCCAGGAGGACAGGGGGTATTCACCCCTCCACTTT.